This T cell receptor (beta chain) is from a study of blood T cells in healthy people across ages. The CDR3 covers 12 residues. Germline assignment: CDR1 MNHEY and CDR2 SVGEGT. V was trimmed by 3 bases and J by 6 bases, leaving 7 bases between them. This clonotype was counted a few times. Its antigen is not known. Study observations and caveats: The donors' CMV status was not determined, possibly confounding changes in expanded clonotypes. Strong correlation linked observed beta diversity and percent naive T cells.

PCR was performed a second time for roughly 7 to 11 cycles using a sample-barcoded 5' primer and a J-beta primer mix. TCRdb re-called the 5' RACE reads through MiXCR, storing one row per CDR3 protein. The sample contains 1.4 million or so distinct CDR3 sequences, 35% to 45% of which appear only once. The clonotype comes from a young woman in good health. The sequencing input was blood. This sequence joins TRBV6-2 or TRBV6-3 and TRBJ2-3; D not certain. CDR3 nucleotide sequence: TGTGCCAGCAGTTATGTCCGGGATACGCAGTATTTT. It is translated as CASSYVRDTQYF.